This T cell receptor (beta chain) originates from a study of shared clonotypes between healthy human individuals (TCRdb year 2020). Some background on the complete study: A few men and two women, aged 18 to 49 years, made up the cohort. Per donor, three plates each were used for CD4 naive and CD4 memory, two for CD8 naive, and one for CD8 memory. To estimate repertoire size and how much clonotype sharing occurs between individuals, the study deeply sequenced the blood TCR repertoires of roughly 5 healthy adults. To increase sequencing depth and limit assay-specific biases, different laboratories used diverse techniques to prepare libraries and sequence TCR repertoires. Between about 0.9 and 10 billion PBMCs per donor were obtained by leukapheresis.

Trimming removed 7 bases from V and 5 bases from J; the gene matches leave 5 bases unexplained. From the cysteine up to the phenylalanine, the CDR3 has a length of 13 residues. Of the read, only the CDR3 DNA is kept; its 39 bases are in frame from base 1. The germline V gene gives CDR1 as SNHLY and CDR2 as FYNNEI. TCR CDR3 regions were amplified from genomic DNA by multiplex PCR using the deep immunoSEQ assay. For each cell subset, the extracted genomic DNA was distributed evenly across all wells of several immunoSEQ 96-well plates, and each plate served as one replicate. For sorted subsets, 150 to 250 ng of genomic DNA, equivalent to around 29,000 T cell genomes, went into each replicate PCR. Purified libraries were quantified with a Qubit 3.0 fluorometer, sized on a Bioanalyzer 2100, and re-quantified with the KAPA Library Quantification kit. Each immunoSEQ 96-well plate was sequenced on its own single-read 150-cycle Illumina NextSeq 550 flow cell. In the authors' own workflow: The immunoSEQ output contained only junctional sequences without quality scores, so filtering could not match that applied to full-length reads. Sequences were annotated with PyIR, a Python wrapper for IgBLAST v1.9, and V/J genes and CDR3 were assigned using IMGT germline references. Reads were filtered out if the reads had weak V/J assignments (E-value above 1e-6), no CDR3, stop codons, out-of-frame junctions, or ambiguous translated residues. V3J clonotypes were defined as sequences sharing the same inferred V gene, J gene, and CDR3 amino acid sequence. The percentage overlap between two repertoires was calculated by dividing the number of shared unique clonotypes by the size of the smaller repertoire. Repertoire richness was assessed with RTK rarefaction, the Chao1 estimator, and Recon v2.1 estimates of unobserved clonotypes. OLGA was used to compute generation probabilities for all TCRbeta clonotypes that the gDNA method yielded from a few donors. TCRdb mirrors the immuneACCESS table, restricted to in-frame sequences. Some clones are absent from its copies; in checked studies, under half trace to an unresolved V gene, and the reason for the others is unknown. V and J calls and clone size come straight from that table; D and trimming were deduced from the DNA. For this sample there are roughly 400,000 clones; roughly 96% appear just once. Together, the top ten hold about 0.32% of the sample.

Regarding this clone: Its binding antigen is unknown. Per-nucleotide qualities are absent, and no much larger clonotype sits a single base away.

What the study reported, not specific to this receptor: Incomplete sequencing was indicated by rarefaction of sorted-subset datasets, despite the large sequencing depth. Naive subsets generally had larger estimated clonotype richness than memory subsets. The genetic and exposure-history diversity represented was limited by the small number of donors. Approximately 4.8% of naive CD4, 3.5% of naive CD8, about 2.4% of memory CD4, and approximately 0.4% of memory CD8 clonotypes were shared across a few donors. Compared with non-shared clonotypes, clonotypes shared by all four sorted-subset donors had higher generation probabilities. Sampling was restricted to blood, and TCR repertoires in tissues likely differ from the TCR repertoires found in blood. Pairwise subsampling led to the expectation that sequencing depth would affect the degree of clonotype sharing among donors.

The donors were healthy, HIV-negative adults with no recently reported acute infections or vaccinations. Every donor was a Caucasian adult living in Nashville, Tennessee, USA. CD8 memory samples combined magnetically selected CD45RO+ cells with CCR7-negative CD45RA+ effector memory (TemRA) cells. Blood was collected by leukapheresis, and PBMCs were isolated by Ficoll-Histopaque density gradient centrifugation and then cryopreserved in liquid nitrogen vapor phase. Analytical flow cytometry was used to check the purity and quantity of each magnetically sorted T cell population. From each sorted fraction, genomic DNA was isolated and quantified by UV absorbance on a Nanodrop 2000c.

Rearrangement joined TRBV2 to TRBJ2-5, with TRBD1 identical over 9 junction bases. The sample consisted of memory CD8+ T cells sorted from blood. The intended sense of this specimen's cell subset or site label: CD45RO+ cells pooled with CCR7-negative TemRA cells. This TCR came from a man aged 25 to 40 in good health. CDR3 reads: CASKGQGLETQYF. The sequenced DNA: TGTGCCAGCAAGGGACAGGGTCTGGAGACCCAGTACTTC. Supplemented by the reference TRBV2 and TRBJ2-5 proteins around the CDR3, the complete variable domain is EPEVTQTPSHQVTQMGQEVILRCVPISNHLYFYWYRQILGQKVEFLVSFYNNEISEKSEIFDDQFSVERPDGSNFTLKIRSTKLEDSAMYFCASKGQGLETQYFGPGTRLLVL.